Shown below are 5 T cell receptor beta chains from a single sample sequenced in a study of blood T cell repertoires in COVID-19. Here immunoSEQ multiplex PCR was the method, and the copy in TCRdb shows in-frame clones only, minus some. The sample consists of 120,000 or so clones, approximately 80% of them appearing once. Source material: peripheral blood. The receptor set was obtained from a human donor in a cohort sampled during active COVID-19.

This chain joins TRBV28 and TRBJ1-5; tentative D call: TRBD1 (5 bases). The CDR3 is 13 residues long. The germline V gene encodes CDR1 MDHEN and CDR2 SYDVKM. Trimming left V 3 bases short and J 6 bases short, with 9 bases between. Here the CDR3 DNA reads TGTGCCAGCAGTTTCGGGAGGGGTCAGCCCCAGCATTTT. It yields the protein CASSFGRGQPQHF.

The rearrangement joins TRBV27 to TRBJ1-5; tentatively, D is TRBD1 (5 bases). The CDR3 loop spans 16 amino acids. Germline CDR1 reads MNHEY; CDR2 reads SMNVEV (reference sequence). V lost 1 base to trimming and J lost 1 base, with 11 bases between them. CDR3 coding DNA: TGTGCCAGCAGTTTATTGTCGTCAGGGAGCAATCAGCCCCAGCATTTT. Translation gives CASSLLSSGSNQPQHF.

Only one count was recorded for this clone. The chain recombines TRBV5-4 with TRBJ2-7; the D gene is possibly TRBD2 (6 bases). Trimming cost V 2 bases and J 0 bases, with 12 bases left between them. The V gene's germline CDR1 is SGHNT and CDR2 YYREEE (reference sequence). The CDR3 is 15 residues long. In DNA form, the CDR3 reads TGTGCCAGCAGCTTCTTTGGCGGGACCTCCTACGAGCAGTACTTC. Translating gives CASSFFGGTSYEQYF.

The chain combines TRBV5-1 with TRBJ2-7; TRBD1 is a possible D gene (5 bases). Germline CDR1 is SGHRS and CDR2 is YFSETQ. Deletions cut 7 bases from V and 4 bases from J, with 18 bases between. The CDR3 is 14 amino acids. The CDR3 DNA follows: TGCGCCAGCTCAAGGGGTGGGATGGGTTACGAGCAGTACTTC. Protein: CASSRGGMGYEQYF.

On this clone itself: Other DNA sequences of this sample code for an identical CDR3. The chain uses TRBV5-1 and TRBJ1-1; D not resolved. Trimming took 2 bases from V and 1 from J, leaving 6 bases between them. The germline V gene has CDR1 SGHRS and CDR2 YFSETQ. This CDR3 region has 13 residues. CDR3 amino acids: CASSFGGNTEAFF. CDR3 nucleotide sequence: TGCGCCAGCAGCTTCGGCGGGAACACTGAAGCTTTCTTT.